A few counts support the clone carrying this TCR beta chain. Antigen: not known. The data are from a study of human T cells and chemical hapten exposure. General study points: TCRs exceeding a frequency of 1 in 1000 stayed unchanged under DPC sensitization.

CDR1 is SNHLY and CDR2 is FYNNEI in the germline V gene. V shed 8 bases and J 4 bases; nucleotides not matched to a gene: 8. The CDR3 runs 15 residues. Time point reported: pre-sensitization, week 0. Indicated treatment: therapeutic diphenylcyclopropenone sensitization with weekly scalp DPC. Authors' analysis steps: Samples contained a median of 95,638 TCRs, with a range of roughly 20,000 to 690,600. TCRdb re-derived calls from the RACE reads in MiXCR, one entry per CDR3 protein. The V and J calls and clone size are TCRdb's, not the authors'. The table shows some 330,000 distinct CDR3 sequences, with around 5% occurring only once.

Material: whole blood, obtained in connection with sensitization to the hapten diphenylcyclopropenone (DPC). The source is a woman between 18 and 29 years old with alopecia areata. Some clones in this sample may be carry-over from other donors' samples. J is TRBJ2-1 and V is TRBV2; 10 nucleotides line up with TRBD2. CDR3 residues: CASEQERGGYNEQFF. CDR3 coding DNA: TGTGCCAGCGAGCAAGAGCGGGGGGGGTACAATGAGCAGTTCTTC.